One and the same sample provided the 23 T cell receptor beta chains below, sequenced in a study of T cell responses to AZD1222 COVID-19 vaccine. Measured with immunoSEQ multiplex PCR; TCRdb has only the in-frame clones, and not every one. Of around 77,000 clones in the sample, more than 75% were seen once. The sample here was peripheral blood, taken on day 0 of AZD1222 vaccination. The receptors shown here come from an adult in good health.

V usage is TRBV19 and J usage is TRBJ1-5; possible D gene TRBD1, 6 bases. Germline CDR1 LNHDA, CDR2 SQIVND (reference sequence). CDR3 length: 13 amino acids. The V end lost 7 bases, the J end lost 7 bases, and 14 bases lay between the germline ends. Here the CDR3 DNA reads TGTGCCAGTAATGTACAGGGTAAACAGCCCCAGCATTTT. This gives the protein CASNVQGKQPQHF.

The rearrangement uses TRBV6-4 and TRBJ2-3; 8 nucleotides agree with TRBD2. The V gene's germline CDR1 is MRHNA and CDR2 SNTAGT. V lost 0 bases and J lost 1; bases outside the gene matches: 0. CDR3 length equals 15 residues. CDR3 protein: CASSDSSGGTDTQYF. CDR3 coding DNA: TGTGCCAGCAGTGACTCTAGCGGGGGCACAGATACGCAGTATTTT.

The chain uses TRBV4-2 and TRBJ2-7, with a weak D call TRBD1 (6 bases). The CDR3 consists of 14 residues. V dropped 4 bases and J dropped 7 bases, with 17 bases sitting between them. Germline CDR1 reads LGHNA; CDR2 reads YNFKEQ. The CDR3 coding sequence is TGTGCCAGCAGCCGTTTCCGGGACACAGGGGAGCAGTACTTC. This encodes CASSRFRDTGEQYF.

This chain joins TRBV5-6 and TRBJ2-3; 9 nucleotides agree with TRBD1. V shed 6 bases, J shed 2 bases, and the junction held 7 bases outside the gene matches. The CDR3 is 15 residues long. From germline, CDR1 is SGHDT and CDR2 YYEEEE. DNA for the CDR3: TGTGCCAGCACAAGTGACAGGGGGGCCACAGATACGCAGTATTTT. Translating it yields CASTSDRGATDTQYF.

This clone was seen only once. The CDR3 DNA reads as TGCAGCGTTCTCGGCAACTATGGCTACACCTTC. Translation: CSVLGNYGYTF. V gene TRBV29-1 combines with J gene TRBJ1-2; D remains unclear. This CDR3 contains 11 residues. CDR1 is SQVTM and CDR2 is ANQGSEA in the germline V gene. Trimming took 5 bases from V and 2 from J, leaving 6 bases between them.

CDR3 sequence: CASSQEGLAGFGEQFF. The DNA for the CDR3 is TGTGCCAGCAGCCAAGAGGGACTAGCGGGGTTTGGAGAGCAGTTCTTC. The V call is TRBV4-2, the J call TRBJ2-1, with 13 bases lining up with TRBD2. Germline CDR1 reads LGHNA; CDR2 reads YNFKEQ. The V gene end was trimmed by 0 bases and the J gene end by 10 bases; junction bases not matched to a gene: 6. The CDR3 totals 16 residues.

The rearrangement uses TRBV21-1 and TRBJ1-5. TRBV21-1 is tagged as a pseudogene. The CDR3 sequence is 15 residues long. The CDR3: CASSKAYGRRQPQHF. In DNA, the CDR3 is TGTGCCAGCAGCAAAGCTTATGGCAGGAGACAGCCCCAGCATTTT.

The chain employs TRBV28 and TRBJ2-7, with D unclear. Germline-derived CDR1 and CDR2 are MDHEN and SYDVKM. V gave up 2 bases and J gave up 10 bases, with 9 bases separating them. The CDR3 is 11 residues long. The DNA of the CDR3 is TGTGCCAGCAGTTTAACGCAGTCACAGTACTTC. As protein: CASSLTQSQYF.

The chain carries TRBV6-5 and TRBJ2-7, with D unclear. Germline V lookup: CDR1 MNHEY, CDR2 SVGAGI. CDR3 length equals 14 residues. V was trimmed by 6 bases and J by 5 bases, leaving 17 bases between them. Written as DNA, the CDR3 is TGTGCCAGCAGCGAGAGACCGACTTACAACGAGCAGTACTTC. Protein: CASSERPTYNEQYF.

DNA for the CDR3: TGTGCCAGCAGCTTAGCAGGGCGCTACAATGAGCAGTTCTTC. Its translation is CASSLAGRYNEQFF. The chain links TRBV11-2 to TRBJ2-1; D may be TRBD1 (5 bases). CDR3 length: 14 residues. Trimming shortened V by 1 base and J by 3 bases, and 7 bases separated the two germline ends. The V gene's germline CDR1 is SGHAT and CDR2 FQNNGV.

This chain connects TRBV2 to TRBJ2-5, with 7 bases matching TRBD1. V lost 6 bases to trimming and J lost 1 base; unmatched junction nucleotides: 8. Germline CDR1 reads SNHLY; CDR2 reads FYNNEI. This CDR3 is 15 amino acids long. The DNA of the CDR3 is TGTGCCAGCAGAGATATAACAGGGGCCCAAGAGACCCAGTACTTC. It yields the protein CASRDITGAQETQYF.

This clone was picked up one time. The chain is built from TRBV6-4 and TRBJ2-2, with 7 positions matching TRBD1. The junction had 4 bases not matched to a gene; V was cut back by 0 bases and J by 3 bases. The CDR3 is 16 amino acids. Germline lookup yields CDR1 MRHNA and CDR2 SNTAGT. Written as DNA, the CDR3 is TGTGCCAGCAGTGACTCGAGTAGGGGGCACACCGGGGAGCTGTTTTTT. It encodes CASSDSSRGHTGELFF.

This clone was seen a few times. The chain couples TRBV5-8 to TRBJ2-3, with 13 bases that match TRBD2. The CDR3 spans 16 residues. Germline loops: CDR1 SGHTS, CDR2 YDEGEE. V shed 4 bases and J 2 bases; nucleotides not matched to a gene: 4. The CDR3 DNA reads as TGTGCCAGCAGCCGGACTAGCGGGGGCCTCACAGATACGCAGTATTTT. This codes for CASSRTSGGLTDTQYF.

V is TRBV14 and J is TRBJ1-2, with unresolved D. Trimming pared 6 bases from V and 7 bases from J, leaving 12 bases between. This CDR3 region has 12 residues. Germline CDR1 is SGHDN and CDR2 is FVKESK. The CDR3 DNA sequence: TGTGCCAGCAGTCATTCAAAGGGTGGCTACACCTTC. This gives the protein CASSHSKGGYTF.

The DNA of the CDR3 is TGTGCCAGCAGTTACTCCGGAGGTGTTACGACCTACGAGCAGTACTTC. Encoded protein: CASSYSGGVTTYEQYF. J is TRBJ2-7 and V is TRBV6-2 or TRBV6-3, with D maybe TRBD2 (5 bases). The CDR3 runs 16 residues. The germline gives CDR1 MNHEY, CDR2 SVGEGT. Trimming took 0 bases from V and 2 from J, leaving 14 bases between them.

This clone is a singleton in its sample. The V call is TRBV7-3, the J call TRBJ2-1; 8 bases fit TRBD2. CDR1 SGHTA and CDR2 FQGTGA come from the germline V gene. This CDR3 is built from 17 residues. The V gene end was trimmed by 5 bases and the J gene end by 6 bases; junction bases not matched to a gene: 15. Here the CDR3 reads CASSEWGLGTSINEQFF. In DNA form, the CDR3 reads TGTGCCAGCAGCGAATGGGGTTTAGGGACTAGTATCAATGAGCAGTTCTTC.

The genes are TRBV2 and TRBJ2-7; D remains unclear. Looked up from germline, CDR1 is SNHLY and CDR2 is FYNNEI. This CDR3 has 14 amino acids. V was cut by 3 bases and J by 0 bases, with 9 bases left in between. The CDR3 bases are TGTGCCAGCAGTGACCACGACCTCTCCTACGAGCAGTACTTC. This codes for CASSDHDLSYEQYF.

The chain has TRBV9 and TRBJ2-3; weak D call: TRBD1 (5 bases). The CDR3 is 14 residues long. V gave up 4 bases and J gave up 6 bases, with 15 bases separating them. Germline-derived CDR1 and CDR2 are SGDLS and YYNGEE. The CDR3 coding sequence is TGTGCCAGCAGCCAGGGCCATGAATCGGATACGCAGTATTTT. Protein: CASSQGHESDTQYF.

This chain links TRBV20-1 with TRBJ2-5; no clear D gene. CDR3 length: 10 amino acids. V was shortened by 5 bases and J by 5 bases, with 6 bases between the two germline ends. Germline CDR1 is DFQATT and CDR2 is SNEGSKA (reference sequence). The CDR3 region is CSAAHETQYF. CDR3 nucleotide sequence: TGCAGTGCTGCCCATGAGACCCAGTACTTC.

This clone appeared once. V gene TRBV7-9 combines with J gene TRBJ1-4; D remains ambiguous. Germline V gives CDR1 SEHNR, CDR2 FQNEAQ (reference sequence). This CDR3 is 14 amino acids long. Trimming cost V 3 bases and J 2 bases, with 7 bases left between them. CDR3: CASSFRQTNEKLFF. The CDR3 nucleotides read TGTGCCAGCAGCTTTAGGCAGACTAATGAAAAACTGTTTTTT.

The chain links TRBV5-4 to TRBJ1-2, with D maybe TRBD1 (6 bases). With 5 bases removed from V and 0 bases from J, the gap between germline ends came to 8 bases. Germline V gene data show CDR1 as SGHNT and CDR2 as YYREEE (reference sequence). The CDR3 totals 13 residues. Here the CDR3 DNA reads TGTGCCAGCAGTTGGGACACTAACTATGGCTACACCTTC. As protein: CASSWDTNYGYTF.

The chain links TRBV18 to TRBJ2-7; no firm D call. The CDR3 spans 16 residues. CDR1 is KGHSH and CDR2 is LQKENI in the germline V gene. Between the trimmed V and J ends, which lost 3 bases and 0 bases, there was a span of 15 bases. This CDR3 reads CASSPNSLVPSYEQYF. In DNA, the CDR3 is TGTGCCAGCTCACCGAACAGTTTGGTCCCCTCCTACGAGCAGTACTTC.

This chain uses TRBV19 with TRBJ1-5; D is possibly TRBD1 (6 bases). In germline, CDR1 is LNHDA, CDR2 SQIVND (reference sequence). V was pared by 3 bases and J by 0 bases, with 18 bases between. The CDR3 sequence is 18 residues long. CDR3 nucleotides: TGTGCCAGTAGTATTGTTCCCGGACAGAAATATAGCAATCAGCCCCAGCATTTT. Amino acid sequence: CASSIVPGQKYSNQPQHF.